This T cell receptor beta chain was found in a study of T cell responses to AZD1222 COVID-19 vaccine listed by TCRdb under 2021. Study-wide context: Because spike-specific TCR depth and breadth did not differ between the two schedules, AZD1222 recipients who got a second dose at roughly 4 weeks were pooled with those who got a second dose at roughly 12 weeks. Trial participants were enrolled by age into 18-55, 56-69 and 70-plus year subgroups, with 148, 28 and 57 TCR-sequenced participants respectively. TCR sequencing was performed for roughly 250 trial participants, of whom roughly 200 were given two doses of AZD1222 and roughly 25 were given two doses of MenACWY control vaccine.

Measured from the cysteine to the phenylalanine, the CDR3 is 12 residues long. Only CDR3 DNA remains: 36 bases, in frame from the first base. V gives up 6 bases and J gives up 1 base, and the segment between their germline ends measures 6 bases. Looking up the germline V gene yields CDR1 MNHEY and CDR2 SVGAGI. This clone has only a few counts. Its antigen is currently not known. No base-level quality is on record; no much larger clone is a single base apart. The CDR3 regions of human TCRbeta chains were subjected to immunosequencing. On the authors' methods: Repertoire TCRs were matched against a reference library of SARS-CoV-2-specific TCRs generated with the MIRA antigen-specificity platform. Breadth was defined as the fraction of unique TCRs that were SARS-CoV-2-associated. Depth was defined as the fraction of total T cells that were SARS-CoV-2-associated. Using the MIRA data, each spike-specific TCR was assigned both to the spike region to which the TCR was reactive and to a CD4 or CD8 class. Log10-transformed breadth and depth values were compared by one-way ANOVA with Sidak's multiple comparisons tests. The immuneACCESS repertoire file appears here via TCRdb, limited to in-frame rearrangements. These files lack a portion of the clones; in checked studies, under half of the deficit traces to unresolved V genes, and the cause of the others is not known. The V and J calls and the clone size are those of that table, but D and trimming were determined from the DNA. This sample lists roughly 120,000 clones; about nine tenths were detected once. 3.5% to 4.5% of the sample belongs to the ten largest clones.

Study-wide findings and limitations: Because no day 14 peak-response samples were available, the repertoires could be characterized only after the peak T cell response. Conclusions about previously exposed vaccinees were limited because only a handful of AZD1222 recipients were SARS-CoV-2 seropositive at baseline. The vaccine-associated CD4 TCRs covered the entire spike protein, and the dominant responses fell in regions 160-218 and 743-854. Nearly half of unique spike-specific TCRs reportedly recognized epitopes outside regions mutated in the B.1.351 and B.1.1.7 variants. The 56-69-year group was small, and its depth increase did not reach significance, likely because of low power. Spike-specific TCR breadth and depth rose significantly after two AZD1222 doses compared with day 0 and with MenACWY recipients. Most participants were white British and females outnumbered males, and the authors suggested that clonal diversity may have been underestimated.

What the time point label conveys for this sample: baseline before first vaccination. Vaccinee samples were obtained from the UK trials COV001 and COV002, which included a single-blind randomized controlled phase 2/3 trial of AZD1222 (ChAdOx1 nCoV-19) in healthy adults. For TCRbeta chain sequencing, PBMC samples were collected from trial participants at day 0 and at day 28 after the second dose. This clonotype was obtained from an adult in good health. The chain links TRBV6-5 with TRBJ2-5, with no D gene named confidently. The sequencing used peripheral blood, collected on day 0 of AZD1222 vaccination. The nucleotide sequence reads TGTGCCAGCAGGGGGATCCAAGAGACCCAGTACTTC. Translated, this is CASRGIQETQYF.